The text below deals with one T cell receptor (beta chain). This clonotype was found many times. Its cognate antigen has yet to be identified. It has no much larger one-base neighbor in the sample; base qualities were not kept. This sample is drawn from a study of T-cell reconstitution after alpha-beta-depleted transplantation in children listed by TCRdb under 2016. At the level of the whole study: The study quantitatively tracked T-cell immune reconstitution after TCRalphabeta/CD19-depleted allogeneic hematopoietic cell transplantation in children using TCR repertoire profiling.

V loses 3 bases, J loses 2 bases, and the germline ends lie 32 bases apart. From the germline V gene, CDR1 is SGHTA and CDR2 is FQGTGA. The CDR3 runs 22 amino acids, cysteine and phenylalanine included. Here the CDR3 DNA is all that survives: 66 bases in frame from base 1. What the study reported, not specific to this receptor: About two months after transplant, the apparently early recovery of alphabetaT-cell counts reportedly depended on just several hundred clones that had expanded rapidly and came from non-depleted graft cells. In some patients, the high TCRbeta diversity seen at day 60 was put down to recipient T cells and intrathymic progenitors that had survived conditioning. Over the following months the frequencies of hyperexpanded clones went down, and after one year T-cell counts and TCRbeta diversity were mostly credited to newly produced T cells.

Libraries came from PCR. The instrument was an Illumina HiSeq 2500. TCR library preparation used molecular barcoding, with unique molecular identifiers applied to normalize quantification of the TCRbeta repertoire. TCRdb trimmed the raw reads at Q25, called clones with MiXCR and kept productive beta chains. Every entry covers one CDR3 protein and lists the most common genes and DNA from its rows. The sample table contains about 7,600 distinct CDR3 sequences; only one count was recorded for approximately 5.1% of them. Roughly 24% of the sample is taken by the ten largest. The treatment or condition tag for this specimen amounts to: allogeneic hematopoietic cell transplantation with graft depleted of TCRalphabeta T cells and CD19 B cells. TCRalphabeta/CD19-depleted allogeneic hematopoietic cell grafts were given to the transplant recipients, all of whom were children.

Sequencing used PBMCs, mostly from graft donor cells, obtained 180 days after TCRalphabeta/CD19-depleted stem cell transplant. The origin of this receptor is a child under three years old who had a stem cell transplant for acute myeloid leukemia, so the T cells may come from the graft donor. Recombination joined TRBV7-3 with TRBJ1-3, and perhaps TRBD1 as D gene, on 6 matching bases. The CDR3 loop reads CASSFRRGHGASSAFTGNTIYF. The DNA sequence is TGTGCCAGCAGCTTCCGTCGGGGGCACGGGGCATCATCCGCCTTCACTGGAAACACCATATATTTT.